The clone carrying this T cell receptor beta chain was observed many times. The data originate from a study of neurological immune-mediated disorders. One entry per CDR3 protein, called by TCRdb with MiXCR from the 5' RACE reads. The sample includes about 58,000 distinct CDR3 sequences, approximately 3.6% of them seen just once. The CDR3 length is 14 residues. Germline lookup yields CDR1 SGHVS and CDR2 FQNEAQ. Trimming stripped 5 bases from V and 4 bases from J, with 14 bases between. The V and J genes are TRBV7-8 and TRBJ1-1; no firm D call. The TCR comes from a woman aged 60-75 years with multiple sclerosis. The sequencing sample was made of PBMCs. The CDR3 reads CASSPGSGSTEAFF. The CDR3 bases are TGTGCCAGCAGCCCCGGTTCGGGGTCCACTGAAGCTTTCTTT.